This passage covers 20 T cell receptor beta chains from one sample sequenced in a study of T cells in Graves' hyperthyroidism and ophthalmopathy. Authors of the study amplified TCR beta CDR3 regions from RNA transcripts. The HTBI primer set was used in a first-round RT-PCR of the TCR CDR3. TCRdb ran MiXCR on the multiplex PCR reads and lists one entry per CDR3 protein. The repertoire holds roughly 550,000 distinct CDR3 sequences, with 15% to 20% as singletons. Sequenced input: blood. These receptor sequences come from a woman between 25 and 40 years old with Graves' ophthalmopathy.

V is TRBV19 and J is TRBJ2-1, with 7 bases identical to TRBD2. The germline V gene encodes CDR1 LNHDA and CDR2 SQIVND (reference sequence). V gave up 3 bases and J gave up 6 bases; unmatched junction bases: 11. The CDR3 totals 16 residues. The CDR3 spells CASSIIFAGGGNEQFF. Written as DNA, the CDR3 is TGTGCCAGTAGTATTATCTTTGCCGGCGGGGGCAATGAGCAGTTCTTC.

This clonotype was recorded many times. The chain employs TRBV20-1 and TRBJ2-7, with 9 bases matching TRBD1. V lost 6 bases to trimming and J lost 6 bases; unmatched junction nucleotides: 9. CDR3 size: 13 residues. The germline V gene has CDR1 DFQATT and CDR2 SNEGSKA (reference sequence). CDR3 nucleotide sequence: TGCAGTGCAAATCCGGGACAGGGAACCGAGCAGTACTTC. Its protein product is CSANPGQGTEQYF.

The chain has TRBV7-9 and TRBJ2-7, with D hard to call. Germline V CDR1 and CDR2: SEHNR, FQNEAQ (reference sequence). Between the trimmed V and J ends, which lost 1 base and 6 bases, there was a span of 7 bases. CDR3 length equals 12 residues. The CDR3 nucleotides are TGTGCCAGCAGCTTAGTAGTCGGCGAGCAGTACTTC. This translates into CASSLVVGEQYF. The full variable domain, completed using reference TRBV7-9 and TRBJ2-7, is DTGVSQNPRHKITKRGQNVTFRCDPISEHNRLYWYRQTLGQGPEFLTYFQNEAQLEKSRLLSDRFSAERPKGSFSTLEIQRTEQGDSAMYLCASSLVVGEQYFGPGTRLTVT.

The J gene is TRBJ2-7, the V gene TRBV4-1; TRBD1 agrees at 7 bases. Trimming removed 2 bases from V and 3 bases from J; junction bases left unmatched: 7. This CDR3 region has 15 residues. Germline CDR1 MGHRA, CDR2 YSYEKL. The CDR3 nucleotides are TGCGCCAGCAGCCAATCCATAGGGGGCGTCTACGAGCAGTACTTC. Translated, it gives CASSQSIGGVYEQYF.

The V gene is TRBV5-5, the J gene TRBJ2-5, with 12 nucleotides matching TRBD2. V trimming: 3 bases; J trimming: 2 bases; junction bases outside the gene matches: 2. The germline gives CDR1 SGHKS, CDR2 YYEKEE (reference sequence). The CDR3 contains 15 residues. The CDR3 nucleotides are TGTGCCAGCAGCTACCTAGCGGGAGGGCAAGAGACCCAGTACTTC. Amino acids: CASSYLAGGQETQYF. The whole variable domain, filled in from reference TRBV5-5 and TRBJ2-5, reads DAGVTQSPTHLIKTRGQQVTLRCSPISGHKSVSWYQQVLGQGPQFIFQYYEKEERGRGNFPDRFSARQFPNYSSELNVNALLLGDSALYLCASSYLAGGQETQYFGPGTRLLVL.

This clonotype appeared many times. The chain joins TRBV12-3 or TRBV12-4 to TRBJ2-3; a possible D gene is TRBD2 (6 bases). V was shortened by 5 bases and J by 0 bases, with 9 bases between the two germline ends. The CDR3 loop spans 14 amino acids. Written as DNA, the CDR3 is TGTGCCAGCAGTGGGAGCGGGAGCACAGATACGCAGTATTTT. It yields the protein CASSGSGSTDTQYF.

This clonotype was seen ten or more times. V gene TRBV20-1 combines with J gene TRBJ2-7; weak D call: TRBD1 (5 bases). Trimming stripped 2 bases from V and 2 bases from J, with 7 bases between. Germline values: CDR1 DFQATT, CDR2 SNEGSKA (reference sequence). This CDR3 is built from 12 residues. This chain's CDR3 is CSARPGTYEQYF. The CDR3, as DNA: TGCAGTGCTAGACCAGGGACCTACGAGCAGTACTTC.

This clonotype was detected ten times or more. V usage is TRBV20-1 and J usage is TRBJ2-5; D gene uncertain. Germline CDR1 DFQATT, CDR2 SNEGSKA (reference sequence). The CDR3 length is 13 residues. Between the trimmed V and J ends, which lost 6 bases and 3 bases, there was a span of 14 bases. CDR3 in amino acids: CSAPGGGEETQYF. The DNA of the CDR3 is TGCAGTGCGCCGGGTGGTGGGGAAGAGACCCAGTACTTC.

This clonotype was recorded at least ten times. The chain couples TRBV20-1 to TRBJ1-5, with no clear D. CDR1 and CDR2 (germline): DFQATT, SNEGSKA (reference sequence). This CDR3 is built from 14 residues. V gave up 8 bases and J gave up 0 bases, with 14 bases separating them. The CDR3 here is CSLGDSYSNQPQHF. The CDR3 DNA reads as TGCAGTCTTGGGGATTCCTATAGCAATCAGCCCCAGCATTTT.

This clonotype has at least ten counts. The V and J genes are TRBV7-9 and TRBJ2-1, with 9 bases matching TRBD2. Per the germline V gene, CDR1 is SEHNR and CDR2 is FQNEAQ (reference sequence). With V trimmed by 0 bases and J by 8 bases, 5 bases remained unmatched. This CDR3 spans 15 amino acids. The CDR3 DNA reads TGTGCCAGCAGCTTAGCTAGCGGGAGCCGCGATGAGCAGTTCTTC. Translating it yields CASSLASGSRDEQFF.

Many counts were recorded for this clonotype. The chain employs TRBV30 and TRBJ1-1; D remains ambiguous. The ends were cut back, 1 base at V and 4 bases at J, with 10 bases in the middle. There are 13 residues in the CDR3. Germline CDR1 and CDR2: GTSNPN and SVGIG (reference sequence). This CDR3 is CAWSGPEPTEAFF. CDR3 nucleotide sequence: TGTGCCTGGAGTGGGCCGGAACCCACTGAAGCTTTCTTT.

As concerns this clonotype: An end of the junction does not agree with germline; a read error may underlie this. The J gene is TRBJ1-3, the V gene TRBV7-2, with TRBD1 as a possible D gene (5 bases). The germline gives CDR1 SGHTA, CDR2 FQGNSA. CDR3 length: 19 residues. CDR3 protein: CASSPPPLTEWDSGNTVYF. The DNA for the CDR3 is TGTGCCAGCAGCCCCCCTCCGCTGACTGAGTGGGACTCTGGAAACACCGTATATTTT.

The rearrangement links TRBV7-9 to TRBJ1-2; TRBD1 matches at 9 bases. The CDR3 has 15 amino acids. J gave up 12 bases and V 4 bases, and 15 bases lay outside the gene matches. Germline CDR1 is SEHNR and CDR2 is FQNEAQ (reference sequence). This CDR3 reads CASSSGYDRGNRNTF. The CDR3 nucleotides are TGTGCCAGCAGCTCTGGATACGACAGGGGGAATAGGAACACCTTC.

Remarks on this clonotype: This may stem from a read error, because a much larger clone lies one nucleotide away. The genes are TRBV3-1 and TRBJ2-1; 10 nucleotides line up with TRBD2. The CDR3 length is 14 residues. CDR1 is LGHDT and CDR2 is YNNKEL in the germline V gene (reference sequence). V was pared by 5 bases and J by 10 bases, with 8 bases of the junction left unmatched. The DNA of the CDR3 is TGTGCCAGCAGCTACCTAGCGGGAGAAGGCGAGCAGTTCTTC. It translates to CASSYLAGEGEQFF.

This clonotype was seen a handful of times. The chain couples TRBV29-1 to TRBJ2-7; possibly TRBD1 or TRBD2 for D (5 bases each). Trimming took 4 bases from V and 5 from J, leaving 21 bases between them. This CDR3 has 15 residues. CDR1 is SQVTM and CDR2 is ANQGSEA in the germline V gene. The CDR3 coding sequence is TGCAGCGTTGGGACTGCGAAAGGGGCAATAAACGAGCAGTACTTC. It is translated as CSVGTAKGAINEQYF.

V gene TRBV5-1 combines with J gene TRBJ2-5; D unclear. V was cut by 0 bases and J by 5 bases, with 11 bases left in between. This CDR3 has 14 residues. Germline values: CDR1 SGHRS, CDR2 YFSETQ. DNA for the CDR3: TGCGCCAGCAGCTTGGTTACGGTCGGGGAGACCCAGTACTTC. Its translation: CASSLVTVGETQYF.

This clonotype was observed many times. V gene TRBV6-1 combines with J gene TRBJ2-7; 10 bases line up with TRBD1. The CDR3 consists of 15 residues. After removal of 6 bases from V and 6 bases from J, the junction contained 11 bases not matched to a gene. CDR1 MNHNS and CDR2 SASEGT come from the germline V gene. CDR3 protein: CASSTTGGLLGEQYF. The DNA of the CDR3 is TGTGCCAGCAGCACGACAGGGGGCTTACTAGGCGAGCAGTACTTC.

Only a few counts were recorded for this clonotype. This chain joins TRBV27 and TRBJ2-2; TRBD2 matches 12 bases. This CDR3 has 19 amino acids. V lost 4 bases and J lost 4; bases outside the gene matches: 13. Germline V lookup: CDR1 MNHEY, CDR2 SMNVEV (reference sequence). CDR3 residues: CASSSLKMTSGSFTGELFF. CDR3 bases: TGTGCCAGCAGTTCCCTTAAAATGACTAGCGGGAGTTTCACCGGGGAGCTGTTTTTT.

This clonotype has a handful of counts. V and J are TRBV6-2 or TRBV6-3 and TRBJ1-1, with D unclear. The V gene's germline CDR1 is MNHEY and CDR2 SVGEGT. CDR3 size: 14 residues. Trimming shortened V by 0 bases and J by 2 bases, and 7 bases separated the two germline ends. In DNA, the CDR3 is TGTGCCAGCAGTTACTCTGGGGAAAACACTGAAGCTTTCTTT. Translating it yields CASSYSGENTEAFF.

The J gene is TRBJ2-5, the V gene TRBV28, with D possibly TRBD2 on 5 matching bases. From germline, CDR1 is MDHEN and CDR2 SYDVKM. The CDR3 is made up of 14 amino acids. V lost 3 bases to trimming and J lost 2 bases, with 10 bases between them. CDR3 sequence: CASSFPGKQETQYF. CDR3 DNA sequence: TGTGCCAGCAGTTTTCCGGGGAAACAAGAGACCCAGTACTTC.